This TCR beta chain is drawn from a study of cytomegalovirus exposure and HLA in healthy donors. Germline-derived CDR1 and CDR2 are WNHNN and SYGVQD (reference sequence). This CDR3 comprises 16 residues. The V end lost 4 bases, the J end lost 4 bases, and 18 bases lay between the germline ends. Study observations and caveats: Rarity held for most TCR sequences, but there were some public TCRs that occurred in many donors. Specificity of a few CMV-associated chains for CMV antigens was verified in vitro.

Comments on this clone: Its antigen is unknown.

Only in-frame clones appear in the TCRdb table, and some are missing; sequencing was by immunoSEQ multiplex PCR. The sample holds approximately 200,000 clones, about 93% seen once. The receptor was isolated from a woman between 18 and 29 years old in good health and CMV-seronegative. This chain links TRBV10-1 with TRBJ2-3; D possibly corresponds to TRBD2 (6 bases). Input material: PBMCs. CDR3 sequence: CASSARGREFSDTQYF. The CDR3 DNA sequence: TGCGCCAGCAGTGCGCGGGGCAGGGAGTTTTCAGATACGCAGTATTTT.